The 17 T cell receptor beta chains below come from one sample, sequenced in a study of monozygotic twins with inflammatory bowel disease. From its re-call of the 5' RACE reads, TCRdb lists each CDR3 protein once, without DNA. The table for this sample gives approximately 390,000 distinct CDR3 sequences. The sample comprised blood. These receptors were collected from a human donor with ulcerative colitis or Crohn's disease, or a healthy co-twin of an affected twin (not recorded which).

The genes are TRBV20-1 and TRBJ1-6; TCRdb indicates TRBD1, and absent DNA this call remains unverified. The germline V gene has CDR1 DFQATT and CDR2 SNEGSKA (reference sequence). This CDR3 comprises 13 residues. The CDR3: CSARTGTNSPLHF.

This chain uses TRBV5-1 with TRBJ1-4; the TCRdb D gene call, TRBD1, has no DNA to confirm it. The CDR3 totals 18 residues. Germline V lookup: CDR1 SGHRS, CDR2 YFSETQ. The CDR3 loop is CASSLSPIGQPGSEKLFF.

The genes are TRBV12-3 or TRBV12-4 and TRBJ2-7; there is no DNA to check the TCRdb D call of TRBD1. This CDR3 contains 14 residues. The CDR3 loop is CASSPYRFSYEQYF.

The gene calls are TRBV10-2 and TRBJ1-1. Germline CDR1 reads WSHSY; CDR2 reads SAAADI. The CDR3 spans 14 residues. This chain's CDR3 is CASSESAVVDQAFF.

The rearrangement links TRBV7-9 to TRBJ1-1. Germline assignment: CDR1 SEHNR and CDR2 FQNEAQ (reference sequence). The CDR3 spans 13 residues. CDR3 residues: CASSLGSNTEAFF.

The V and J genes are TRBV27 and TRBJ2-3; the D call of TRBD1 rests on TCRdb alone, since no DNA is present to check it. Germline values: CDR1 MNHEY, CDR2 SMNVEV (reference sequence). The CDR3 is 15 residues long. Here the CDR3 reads CASSLTGGGTDTQYF.

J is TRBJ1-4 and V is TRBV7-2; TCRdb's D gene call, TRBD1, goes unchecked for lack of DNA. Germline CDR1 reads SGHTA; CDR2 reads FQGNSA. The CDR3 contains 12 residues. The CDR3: CASRRQNEKLFF.

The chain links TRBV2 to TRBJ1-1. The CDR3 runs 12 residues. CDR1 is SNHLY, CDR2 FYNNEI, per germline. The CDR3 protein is CAAFASNTEAFF.

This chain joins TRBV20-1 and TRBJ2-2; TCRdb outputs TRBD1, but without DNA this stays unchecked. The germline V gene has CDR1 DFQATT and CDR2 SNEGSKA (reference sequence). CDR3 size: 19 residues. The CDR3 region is CSARDRPGPPTLTTGELFF.

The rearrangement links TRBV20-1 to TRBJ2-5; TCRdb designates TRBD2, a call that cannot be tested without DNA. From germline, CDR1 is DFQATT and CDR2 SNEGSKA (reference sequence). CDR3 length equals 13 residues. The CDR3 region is CSARVGGSETQYF.

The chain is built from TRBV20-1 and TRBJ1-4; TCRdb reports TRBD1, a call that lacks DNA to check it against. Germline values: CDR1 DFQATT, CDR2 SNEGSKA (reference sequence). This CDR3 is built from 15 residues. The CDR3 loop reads CSATDRASGNEKLFF.

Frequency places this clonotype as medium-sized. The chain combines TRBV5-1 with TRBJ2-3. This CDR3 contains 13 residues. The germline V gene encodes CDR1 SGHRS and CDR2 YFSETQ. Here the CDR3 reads CASSSYDTDTQYF.

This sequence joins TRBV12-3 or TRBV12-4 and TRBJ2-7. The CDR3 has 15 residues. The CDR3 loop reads CASSFAGGASYEQYF.

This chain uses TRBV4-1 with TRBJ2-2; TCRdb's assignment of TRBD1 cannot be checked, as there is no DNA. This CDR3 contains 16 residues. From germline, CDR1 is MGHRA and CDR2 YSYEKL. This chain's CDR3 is CASSQDGRGNTGELFF.

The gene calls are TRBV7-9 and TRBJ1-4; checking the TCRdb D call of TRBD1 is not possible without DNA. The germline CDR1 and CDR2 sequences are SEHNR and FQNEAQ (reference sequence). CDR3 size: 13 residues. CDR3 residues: CACPRGPREKLFF.

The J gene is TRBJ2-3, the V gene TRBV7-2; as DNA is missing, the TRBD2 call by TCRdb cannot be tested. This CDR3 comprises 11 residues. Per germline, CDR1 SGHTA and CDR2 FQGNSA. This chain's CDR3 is CASSWRDEQYF.

The CDR3 loop is CASSIGQLAYTGELFF. V usage is TRBV19 and J usage is TRBJ2-2. Germline V gene data show CDR1 as LNHDA and CDR2 as SQIVND (reference sequence). The CDR3 has 16 residues. The variable domain in full, with the rest retrieved from reference TRBV19 and TRBJ2-2, is DGGITQSPKYLFRKEGQNVTLSCEQNLNHDAMYWYRQDPGQGLRLIYYSQIVNDFQKGDIAEGYSVSREKKESFPLTVTSAQKNPTAFYLCASSIGQLAYTGELFFGEGSRLTVL.